A selection of T cell receptor beta chains follows, all from one sample in a study of a mutant IDH1 vaccine in newly diagnosed glioma. Repertoires were generated with immunoSEQ multiplex PCR, while TCRdb's copy carries only in-frame clones and drops some. The sample carries approximately 20,000 clones, about 85% recorded once. The sample in question was PBMCs, obtained from a glioma patient treated with radiotherapy, temozolomide or both. Every receptor here comes from a man aged 35 to 55 with glioma. Both conserved end residues are part of each CDR3.

length	V	J	CDR3
13	TRBV30	TRBJ1-1	CAWSLRSGTEAFF
15	TRBV27	TRBJ1-2	CASKGGSQLNYGYTF
14	TRBV5-1	TRBJ1-1	CASSLGTGNTEAFF
15	TRBV6-1	TRBJ2-5	CASSEVTATRETQYF
14	TRBV2	TRBJ2-2	CASSGLAGTGELFF
20	TRBV1	TRBJ1-5	CTSSQDPINRAKGGNQPQHF
13	TRBV29-1	TRBJ1-2	CSVGTGGYYGYTF
16	TRBV4-1	TRBJ1-1	CASSQGTTTVNTEAFF
15	TRBV18	TRBJ1-2	CASSPLLGQGDGYTF
14	TRBV25-1	TRBJ1-2	CASSEFGVRYGYTF
14	TRBV30	TRBJ1-2	CAWNRQTVNYGYTF
15	TRBV7-8	TRBJ1-4	CASSPTGTVQEKLFF
13	TRBV2	TRBJ1-1	CASRWSPNTEAFF
14	TRBV7-9	TRBJ2-1	CASSLAGVYNEQFF
14	TRBV5-1	TRBJ1-1	CASSLERGGSEAFF
15	TRBV2	TRBJ1-5	CASSENSPRDQPQHF
14	TRBV19	TRBJ1-1	CASSIVVGITEAFF
15	TRBV4-2	TRBJ1-1	CASSQGAGMNTEAFF
12	TRBV5-8	TRBJ1-2	CASSPMTHGYTF
14	TRBV5-1	TRBJ1-2	CASSSGGANYGYTF
14	TRBV19	TRBJ1-1	CATTDRAESTEAFF
15	TRBV5-1	TRBJ1-1	CASSSAGTGGTEAFF
15	TRBV30	TRBJ2-3	CAWSVGRGGADTQYF
16	TRBV5-1	TRBJ2-1	CASSSHRDASYNEQFF
16	TRBV7-9	TRBJ1-2	CASSFFPGGPNYGYTF
16	TRBV9	TRBJ1-1	CASSVGSSLANTEAFF
17	TRBV1	TRBJ2-2	CTSSQPEGQSNTGELFF
16	TRBV6-6	TRBJ1-4	CASSDFLQGSGEKLFF
13	TRBV6-1	TRBJ1-2	CASSRSSSYGYTF
14	TRBV5-1	TRBJ1-4	CASSLFTGNEKLFF